This TCR beta chain was sequenced during a study of blood T cell repertoires in COVID-19. As for the study in general: COVID-19 samples from acute and convalescent phases originated in the United States, Italy and Spain. In each case, the material was cDNA or gDNA derived from T cells, B-cell-depleted T cells, or PBMCs.

J gave up 7 bases and V 3 bases, and 6 bases lay outside the gene matches. The germline V gene encodes CDR1 SGDLS and CDR2 YYNGEE. CDR3 length: 14 amino acids. Produced via immunoSEQ multiplex PCR; TCRdb's table is partial and in-frame only. This table has about 410,000 clones, just over 85% appearing once. The chain carries TRBV9 and TRBJ2-1; 8 bases fit TRBD1. The TCR comes from a woman in her 30s with active or convalescent COVID-19. Sequencing used peripheral blood. The CDR3 loop reads CASSGRQGWNEQFF. The CDR3 DNA reads as TGTGCCAGCAGCGGAAGACAGGGGTGGAATGAGCAGTTCTTC.